The 9 T cell receptor beta chains reported below all come from one sample, sequenced in a study of identifying expanded T cells in peripheral blood. Here immunoSEQ multiplex PCR was the method, and the copy in TCRdb shows in-frame clones only, minus some. The sample consists of 85,000 to 100,000 clones, 88% of them appearing once. The sequencing sample was made of blood. These TCRs come from a person between 18 and 75 years old in good health.

This chain uses TRBV7-2 with TRBJ2-7; D unclear. The CDR3 sequence is 12 residues long. Between the trimmed V and J ends, which lost 2 bases and 6 bases, there was a span of 8 bases. Germline CDR1 and CDR2: SGHTA and FQGNSA. This chain's CDR3 is CASSLQYGEQYF. The CDR3 coding sequence is TGTGCCAGCAGCTTACAGTATGGCGAGCAGTACTTC.

Written as DNA, the CDR3 is TGTGCCAGTACTTCTTTGGCTGGCTACACCTTC. This translates into CASTSLAGYTF. The chain recombines TRBV19 with TRBJ1-2; unclear D gene. V was clipped by 7 bases and J by 7 bases, with 10 bases between them. The CDR3 sequence is 11 residues long. Germline V gene sequence: CDR1 LNHDA, CDR2 SQIVND (reference sequence).

The gene calls are TRBV7-2 and TRBJ2-4, with 10 bases that match TRBD2. Germline assignment: CDR1 SGHTA and CDR2 FQGNSA. With 4 bases clipped from V and 8 bases from J, the junction kept 17 bases outside the gene matches. This CDR3 spans 18 amino acids. The DNA of the CDR3 is TGTGCCAGCAGCTCTCTCTCAAAGCGGGGGGGCCCGGGAGACATTCAGTACTTC. Its translation: CASSSLSKRGGPGDIQYF.

Turning to this clone: A junction end diverges from the germline sequence, so it may reflect a read error. CDR3 protein: CASLPRQGADEQYF. CDR3 sequence (DNA): TGTGCCAGCTTACCACGACAGGGGGCTGACGAGCAGTACTTC. V usage is TRBV18 and J usage is TRBJ2-7, with 10 nucleotides matching TRBD1. The germline V gene encodes CDR1 KGHSH and CDR2 LQKENI. The CDR3 totals 14 residues.

The chain employs TRBV4-2 and TRBJ2-2, with D possibly matching TRBD2 (6 bases). CDR3 size: 18 residues. CDR1 and CDR2 (germline): LGHNA, YNFKEQ. The V and J ends lost 4 bases and 3 bases respectively, with 21 bases between them. The CDR3 DNA sequence: TGTGCCAGCAGCCCATTTAGGAGCTCTAGCGTAGACACCGGGGAGCTGTTTTTT. The encoded protein is CASSPFRSSSVDTGELFF.

This clone was detected a few times. This rearrangement joins TRBV28 to TRBJ2-4, with 9 bases that match TRBD2. Germline V gene lookup returns CDR1 MDHEN and CDR2 SYDVKM. V lost 2 bases and J lost 5; bases outside the gene matches: 10. This CDR3 has 17 amino acids. The CDR3 nucleotides read TGTGCCAGCAGTTTACTGGGGCTAGCGGGACAAGAAAACATTCAGTACTTC. This sequence encodes CASSLLGLAGQENIQYF.

The V call is TRBV6-1, the J call TRBJ2-5; TRBD2 matches 14 bases. With 7 bases clipped from V and 4 bases from J, the junction kept 5 bases outside the gene matches. The CDR3 extends over 15 amino acids. Germline V gene lookup returns CDR1 MNHNS and CDR2 SASEGT. CDR3 protein: CASTGTSGGPETQYF. The CDR3, as DNA: TGTGCCAGCACCGGGACTAGCGGGGGACCAGAGACCCAGTACTTC.

A few counts support this clone. At the DNA level, this CDR3 is encoded by other sequences in the same sample as well. The rearrangement joins TRBV4-3 to TRBJ1-2; TRBD1 aligns across 8 bases. V lost 1 base to trimming and J lost 2 bases; unmatched junction nucleotides: 3. This CDR3 region has 15 residues. Per the germline V gene, CDR1 is LGHNA and CDR2 is YSLEER. The CDR3 coding sequence is TGCGCCAGCAGCCAAGTTCAGGGGGCCAACTATGGCTACACCTTC. Protein sequence: CASSQVQGANYGYTF.

The chain is built from TRBV6-1 and TRBJ2-7; D might be TRBD1 (7 bases). The CDR3 length is 13 residues. With 6 bases removed from V and 1 base from J, the gap between germline ends came to 10 bases. CDR1 and CDR2 from the germline V gene are MNHNS and SASEGT. The CDR3 loop is CASRPGGSYEQYF. CDR3 in DNA: TGTGCCAGCAGGCCAGGGGGGTCCTACGAGCAGTACTTC.